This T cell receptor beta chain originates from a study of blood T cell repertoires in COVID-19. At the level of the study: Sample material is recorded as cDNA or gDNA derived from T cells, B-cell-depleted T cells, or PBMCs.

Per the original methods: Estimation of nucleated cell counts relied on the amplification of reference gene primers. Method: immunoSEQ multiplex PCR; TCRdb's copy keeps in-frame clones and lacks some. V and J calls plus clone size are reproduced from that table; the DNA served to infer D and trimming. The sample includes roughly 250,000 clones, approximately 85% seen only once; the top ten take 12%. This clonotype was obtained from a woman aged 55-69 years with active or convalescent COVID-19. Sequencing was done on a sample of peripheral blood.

CDR3 DNA sequence: TGTGCCAGCTCAAGCGTAGGCAGGGAGGCGGACCAGCCCCAGCATTTT. It specifies CASSSVGREADQPQHF. The gene calls are TRBV18 and TRBJ1-5, with TRBD1 as a possible D gene (5 bases). With 5 bases removed from V and 7 bases from J, the gap between germline ends came to 21 bases. The CDR3 has 16 amino acids. Per the germline V gene, CDR1 is KGHSH and CDR2 is LQKENI.